Presented here are 22 T cell receptor beta chains from one specimen sequenced in a study of blood T cell repertoires in COVID-19. The table came from immunoSEQ multiplex PCR; TCRdb's copy has only in-frame clones and leaves some out. The sample yields roughly 340,000 clones, 87% seen once. Source material: peripheral blood. The receptor source for this set is a woman between 50 and 59 years old with COVID-19, enrolled during active disease.

J is TRBJ1-5 and V is TRBV19; 7 positions match TRBD1. Germline trimming cut 10 bases from V and 0 bases from J; bases unmatched to any gene: 12. The length of the CDR3 is 16 residues. The V gene's germline CDR1 is LNHDA and CDR2 SQIVND (reference sequence). CDR3 nucleotide sequence: TGTGCCACGACGGGACAGCCGTTCAATAGCAATCAGCCCCAGCATTTT. This sequence encodes CATTGQPFNSNQPQHF.

The chain joins TRBV27 to TRBJ1-2; maybe TRBD1 (5 bases). This CDR3 comprises 17 residues. V was cut by 5 bases and J by 6 bases, with 25 bases left in between. Germline-derived CDR1 and CDR2 are MNHEY and SMNVEV (reference sequence). The CDR3 coding sequence is TGTGCCAGCAGTACCCGGGGAGGGGAGAAGGGTAGGAATGGCTACACCTTC. Translated: CASSTRGGEKGRNGYTF.

V is TRBV14 and J is TRBJ2-3; 12 positions agree with TRBD1. From germline, CDR1 is SGHDN and CDR2 FVKESK. There are 16 residues in the CDR3. After removal of 3 bases from V and 4 bases from J, the junction contained 5 bases not matched to a gene. The CDR3 reads CASSQGTGGAADTQYF. CDR3 DNA: TGTGCCAGCAGCCAGGGGACAGGGGGCGCAGCAGATACGCAGTATTTT.

V is TRBV19 and J is TRBJ2-1; D perhaps matches TRBD1 (5 bases). CDR1 is LNHDA, CDR2 SQIVND, per germline (reference sequence). The V end lost 3 bases, the J end lost 9 bases, and 9 bases lay between the germline ends. The CDR3 contains 12 residues. CDR3 region: CASSIQGGEQFF. CDR3 in DNA: TGTGCCAGTAGTATCCAGGGCGGTGAGCAGTTCTTC.

This chain links TRBV14 with TRBJ2-7; the match to TRBD1 covers 8 bases. Germline lookup yields CDR1 SGHDN and CDR2 FVKESK. V shed 5 bases and J 4 bases; nucleotides not matched to a gene: 7. This CDR3 spans 14 amino acids. Here the CDR3 DNA reads TGTGCCAGCAGCGACAGGGGCATCTCGTACGAGCAGTACTTC. Its protein product is CASSDRGISYEQYF.

The rearrangement uses TRBV2 and TRBJ1-6; 9 bases align to TRBD1. CDR1 is SNHLY, CDR2 FYNNEI, per germline. Trimming cost V 6 bases and J 7 bases; bases outside gene matches: 4. The CDR3 length is 14 residues. CDR3 DNA sequence: TGTGCCAGCAGGAGGACAGGGGTAAATTCACCCCTCCACTTT. It encodes CASRRTGVNSPLHF.

The genes are TRBV3-1 (or the pseudogene TRBV3-2) and TRBJ2-7, with 11 positions matching TRBD2. This CDR3 contains 17 residues. The J segment lost 3 bases and the V segment lost 4 bases, leaving 11 bases of the junction unmatched. Looked up from germline, CDR1 is LGHDT and CDR2 is YNNKEL (reference sequence). The CDR3 DNA reads TGTGCCAGCAGCCGGCAAAGGCTAGCGGGAGGCCACTACGAGCAGTACTTC. It translates to CASSRQRLAGGHYEQYF.

V and J are TRBV18 and TRBJ1-3; no clear D gene. Germline loops: CDR1 KGHSH, CDR2 LQKENI. Trimming removed 3 bases at V and 0 bases at J, with 15 bases between. The CDR3 sequence is 17 residues long. CDR3 DNA sequence: TGTGCCAGCTCACCCTCCCTGCCCAGTAACTCTGGAAACACCATATATTTT. This encodes CASSPSLPSNSGNTIYF.

This clone is a singleton in its sample. V gene TRBV7-9 combines with J gene TRBJ1-1; D gene unclear. CDR1 is SEHNR and CDR2 is FQNEAQ in the germline V gene (reference sequence). The CDR3 runs to 14 residues. With 3 bases removed from V and 2 bases from J, the gap between germline ends came to 10 bases. The CDR3 loop is CASSFRTGNTEAFF. The CDR3, as DNA: TGTGCCAGCAGCTTTAGAACGGGTAACACTGAAGCTTTCTTT.

The chain couples TRBV7-3 to TRBJ2-5, with a tentative D call TRBD2 (5 bases). This CDR3 contains 14 residues. V was clipped by 4 bases and J by 4 bases, with 13 bases between them. Looked up from germline, CDR1 is SGHTA and CDR2 is FQGTGA. The CDR3 sequence: CASSSGWSGETQYF. CDR3 nucleotide sequence: TGTGCCAGCAGCTCCGGATGGAGCGGAGAGACCCAGTACTTC.

The rearrangement uses TRBV4-1 and TRBJ1-4; tentative D call: TRBD1 (5 bases). Germline V CDR1 and CDR2: MGHRA, YSYEKL. With 4 bases removed from V and 8 bases from J, the gap between germline ends came to 14 bases. The CDR3 totals 14 residues. The CDR3 is CASSPKGLEEKLFF. The CDR3, as DNA: TGCGCCAGCAGCCCTAAGGGGCTAGAGGAAAAACTGTTTTTT.

The chain uses TRBV14 and TRBJ2-6; a weak D match, TRBD1 (6 bases). This CDR3 has 17 amino acids. Trimming removed 0 bases at V and 0 bases at J, with 9 bases between. Germline V gives CDR1 SGHDN, CDR2 FVKESK. CDR3 sequence (DNA): TGTGCCAGCAGCCAAGAACAGGGATTCTCTGGGGCCAACGTCCTGACTTTC. It specifies CASSQEQGFSGANVLTF.

At least ten counts were recorded for this clone. This sequence joins TRBV2 and TRBJ2-6, with TRBD1 matching 10 bases. The V gene's germline CDR1 is SNHLY and CDR2 FYNNEI. After removal of 6 bases from V and 3 bases from J, the junction contained 20 bases not matched to a gene. This CDR3 region has 21 residues. The CDR3 nucleotides are TGTGCCAGCAGGACTAAGACTTTCCCGGGACAGGGGTCAGTTGGGGCCAACGTCCTGACTTTC. Translating it yields CASRTKTFPGQGSVGANVLTF.

This clone was seen repeatedly, ten times or more. The chain carries TRBV5-4 and TRBJ1-2; no firm D call. Per the germline V gene, CDR1 is SGHNT and CDR2 is YYREEE (reference sequence). The CDR3 runs to 16 residues. V lost 0 bases and J lost 7, with 19 bases in between. The CDR3 DNA reads TGTGCCAGCAGCTTGGCCTTTGGCCTTGAGAGGCCTGGCTACACCTTC. It encodes CASSLAFGLERPGYTF.

V usage is TRBV6-6 and J usage is TRBJ1-2; 7 bases map to TRBD1. The CDR3 consists of 13 residues. Germline V gene lookup returns CDR1 MNHNY and CDR2 SVGAGI (reference sequence). V was pared by 6 bases and J by 4 bases, with 5 bases of the junction left unmatched. DNA for the CDR3: TGTGCCAGCAGCCCGGACAGGTCCTATGGCTACACCTTC. Residues: CASSPDRSYGYTF.

This chain links TRBV5-6 with TRBJ2-5, with D maybe TRBD1 (5 bases). V lost 0 bases to trimming and J lost 0 bases, with 6 bases between them. Germline values: CDR1 SGHDT, CDR2 YYEEEE. This CDR3 comprises 14 residues. CDR3 sequence reads: CASSLVDNQETQYF. CDR3 nucleotides: TGTGCCAGCAGCTTGGTGGACAACCAAGAGACCCAGTACTTC.

The rearrangement uses TRBV27 and TRBJ2-2; TRBD2 aligns across 9 bases. Germline lookup yields CDR1 MNHEY and CDR2 SMNVEV (reference sequence). This CDR3 region has 19 residues. After removal of 5 bases from V and 6 bases from J, the junction contained 19 bases not matched to a gene. Here the CDR3 reads CASSPNSGRIGSRPGELFF. In DNA, the CDR3 is TGTGCCAGCAGTCCCAATAGCGGGAGAATTGGATCGAGACCCGGGGAGCTGTTTTTT.

The genes are TRBV6-5 and TRBJ2-7, with 7 positions matching TRBD2. Germline assignment: CDR1 MNHEY and CDR2 SVGAGI. The CDR3 is 15 residues long. Trimming removed 7 bases from V and 2 bases from J; junction bases left unmatched: 11. The CDR3 is CASTESGNGPYEQYF. In DNA, the CDR3 is TGTGCCAGCACCGAGAGCGGGAATGGGCCCTACGAGCAGTACTTC.

This chain connects TRBV11-2 to TRBJ2-3, with TRBD2 matching over 11 bases. This CDR3 region has 19 residues. V gave up 3 bases and J gave up 5 bases; unmatched junction bases: 16. CDR1 is SGHAT and CDR2 is FQNNGV in the germline V gene. CDR3 sequence: CASSFETTLAGGFGDTQYF. In DNA, the CDR3 is TGTGCCAGCAGCTTCGAGACCACGCTAGCGGGAGGCTTTGGAGATACGCAGTATTTT.

The chain links TRBV13 to TRBJ1-1; D not resolved. Trimming pared 4 bases from V and 3 bases from J, leaving 24 bases between. CDR3 size: 18 residues. CDR1 is PRHDT, CDR2 FYEKMQ, per germline (reference sequence). CDR3: CASSSLGTYLPSHTEAFF. The CDR3 region has the DNA TGTGCCAGCAGCTCCCTGGGCACCTACCTTCCTAGCCACACTGAAGCTTTCTTT. The complete variable domain, with remaining parts taken from reference TRBV13 and TRBJ1-1, reads AAGVIQSPRHLIKEKRETATLKCYPIPRHDTVYWYQQGPGQDPQFLISFYEKMQSDKGSIPDRFSAQQFSDYHSELNMSSLELGDSALYFCASSSLGTYLPSHTEAFFGQGTRLTVV.

This rearrangement joins TRBV30 to TRBJ2-1; 11 bases are a match to TRBD1. V was pared by 4 bases and J by 4 bases, with 3 bases of the junction left unmatched. The germline CDR1 and CDR2 sequences are GTSNPN and SVGIG (reference sequence). The CDR3 sequence is 14 residues long. This chain's CDR3 is CAWTGTGGYNEQFF. The CDR3 bases are TGTGCCTGGACCGGGACAGGGGGATACAATGAGCAGTTCTTC.

The chain joins TRBV29-1 to TRBJ2-7; 8 positions agree with TRBD1. V shed 6 bases, J shed 3 bases, and the junction held 4 bases outside the gene matches. The germline V gene has CDR1 SQVTM and CDR2 ANQGSEA. The CDR3 totals 12 residues. The CDR3 DNA reads TGCAGCGTGAAACAGGGGGGCTACGAGCAGTACTTC. Its protein is CSVKQGGYEQYF.